The next 22 T cell receptor beta chains were all read from a single sample in a study of blood T cell repertoires in COVID-19 (dated by TCRdb to about 2020). The receptor library was made with the immunoSEQ multiplex PCR assay. Entries here come from immuneACCESS through TCRdb and include only in-frame sequences with V and J called. Some clones fail to appear in such tables; in the studies checked, an unresolved V gene covers under half of the shortfall, and the cause of the remainder is unknown. The sample includes approximately 190,000 clones, with 84% observed a single time. The biggest ten clones account for around 5.5% of the sample. Sequenced: peripheral blood. The source of these receptors is a woman in her seventies with active or convalescent COVID-19.

The chain uses TRBV7-3 and TRBJ2-7; the match to TRBD1 covers 8 bases. Germline CDR1 is SGHTA and CDR2 is FQGTGA. Unmatched junction bases numbered 6, after V lost 2 bases and J lost 0 bases. CDR3 length equals 16 residues. CDR3 residues: CASSLGGQAPSYEQYF. In DNA, the CDR3 is TGTGCCAGCAGCTTAGGGGGACAGGCTCCCTCCTACGAGCAGTACTTC. Full variable domain (missing parts from reference TRBV7-3 and TRBJ2-7): GAGVSQTPSNKVTEKGKYVELRCDPISGHTALYWYRQSLGQGPEFLIYFQGTGAADDSGLPNDRFFAVRPEGSVSTLKIQRTERGDSAVYLCASSLGGQAPSYEQYFGPGTRLTVT.

This rearrangement joins TRBV4-2 to TRBJ2-7, with 13 bases lining up with TRBD2. This CDR3 spans 16 amino acids. Germline CDR1 reads LGHNA; CDR2 reads YNFKEQ. Unmatched junction bases numbered 4, after V lost 1 base and J lost 4 bases. The CDR3 DNA sequence: TGTGCCAGCAGCCAAGGGACTAGCGGGAGTATGTACGAGCAGTACTTC. Protein: CASSQGTSGSMYEQYF.

A few counts support this clone. The chain's CDR3 is CASSRDRGAEKLFF. CDR3 DNA: TGTGCCAGCAGCCGAGACAGGGGGGCTGAAAAACTGTTTTTT. The chain links TRBV5-4 to TRBJ1-4; 9 bases match TRBD1. V lost 4 bases and J lost 7; bases outside the gene matches: 5. CDR1 SGHNT and CDR2 YYREEE come from the germline V gene (reference sequence). This CDR3 is built from 14 residues.

The chain recombines TRBV5-6 with TRBJ1-1; the D is unclear. Trimming shortened V by 0 bases and J by 2 bases, and 5 bases separated the two germline ends. CDR1 and CDR2 (germline): SGHDT, YYEEEE. The length of the CDR3 is 13 residues. This CDR3 reads CASSLGHNTEAFF. Written as DNA, the CDR3 is TGTGCCAGCAGCTTGGGACACAACACTGAAGCTTTCTTT.

The V and J genes are TRBV7-9 and TRBJ2-2; 13 bases are a match to TRBD2. V lost 3 bases, J lost 7 bases, and 8 bases stayed unmatched. Germline V lookup: CDR1 SEHNR, CDR2 FQNEAQ (reference sequence). This CDR3 region has 17 residues. This CDR3 reads CASSFRTSGSRSGELFF. The CDR3 DNA reads TGTGCCAGCAGCTTCCGGACTAGCGGGAGTCGAAGCGGGGAGCTGTTTTTT.

Of note for this clone: A read error may produce the germline difference seen at one junction end. This sequence joins TRBV5-1 and TRBJ2-7, with 7 bases aligning to TRBD1. The germline V gene has CDR1 SGHRS and CDR2 YFSETQ. The CDR3 loop spans 13 amino acids. The DNA for the CDR3 is TGCGCCAGCAGTTTGGGACAGAACTACGAGCAGTACTTC. It specifies CASSLGQNYEQYF. Together with reference TRBV5-1 and TRBJ2-7, the CDR3 gives the full variable domain: KAGVTQTPRYLIKTRGQQVTLSCSPISGHRSVSWYQQTPGQGLQFLFEYFSETQRNKGNFPGRFSGRQFSNSRSEMNVSTLELGDSALYLCASSLGQNYEQYFGPGTRLTVT.

V usage is TRBV5-1 and J usage is TRBJ2-1, with no clear D. CDR3 length: 14 residues. Germline V CDR1 and CDR2: SGHRS, YFSETQ. Trimming took off 2 bases at V and 3 bases at J, with 9 bases between the two ends. DNA of the CDR3: TGCGCCAGCAGCTTTGGCGGAGTCTACAATGAGCAGTTCTTC. Translation: CASSFGGVYNEQFF.

This chain uses TRBV18 with TRBJ1-2; D is possibly TRBD1 (5 bases). Germline lookup yields CDR1 KGHSH and CDR2 LQKENI. The CDR3 is 14 residues long. V gave up 8 bases and J gave up 4 bases, with 17 bases separating them. The CDR3 reads CASRSEQGSYGYTF. The CDR3 nucleotides are TGTGCCAGCCGCTCCGAGCAGGGAAGCTATGGCTACACCTTC. Based on the CDR3 plus reference TRBV18 and TRBJ1-2, the full variable domain is NAGVMQNPRHLVRRRGQEARLRCSPMKGHSHVYWYRQLPEEGLKFMVYLQKENIIDESGMPKERFSAEFPKEGPSILRIQQVVRGDSAAYFCASRSEQGSYGYTFGSGTRLTVV.

This clone was detected once. The genes are TRBV28 and TRBJ1-5, with 7 bases that match TRBD1. After removal of 4 bases from V and 5 bases from J, the junction contained 8 bases not matched to a gene. The CDR3 is made up of 15 amino acids. CDR1 is MDHEN and CDR2 is SYDVKM in the germline V gene. The CDR3 DNA follows: TGTGCCAGCAGTTCCGGGACAGCCCTTGATCAGCCCCAGCATTTT. Translating gives CASSSGTALDQPQHF.

The gene calls are TRBV28 and TRBJ2-7, with D maybe TRBD2 (6 bases). CDR3 length: 12 amino acids. The germline V gene encodes CDR1 MDHEN and CDR2 SYDVKM. The V end was cut by 9 bases, the J end by 4 bases, with 13 bases between. CDR3 residues: CASLAAPYEQYF. CDR3 in DNA: TGTGCCAGTTTAGCGGCCCCGTACGAGCAGTACTTC.

This chain uses TRBV2 with TRBJ2-1; 8 positions match TRBD2. Trimming at V came to 5 bases and at J to 8 bases, leaving 5 bases not matched to a gene. Germline-derived CDR1 and CDR2 are SNHLY and FYNNEI. This CDR3 has 13 residues. The CDR3 spells CASSPGRAYEQFF. CDR3 DNA sequence: TGTGCCAGCAGTCCCGGGAGGGCGTATGAGCAGTTCTTC.

This clone is a singleton in its sample. The chain links TRBV6-6 to TRBJ1-1, with D possibly matching TRBD1 (5 bases). Trimming cost V 6 bases and J 1 base, with 9 bases left between them. Germline V gives CDR1 MNHNY, CDR2 SVGAGI (reference sequence). This CDR3 has 13 residues. CDR3 DNA sequence: TGTGCCAGCAGCCAGGGATCGAACACTGAAGCTTTCTTT. It yields the protein CASSQGSNTEAFF.

The chain is built from TRBV9 and TRBJ2-2; D gene ambiguous. CDR3 length: 15 amino acids. The V end lost 0 bases, the J end lost 3 bases, and 9 bases lay between the germline ends. Germline CDR1 and CDR2: SGDLS and YYNGEE. The CDR3 DNA is TGTGCCAGCAGCGTAGCGCGTCGTCACACCGGGGAGCTGTTTTTT. Translated: CASSVARRHTGELFF.

This clone has just one count. The chain couples TRBV2 to TRBJ2-1, with unresolved D. CDR1 SNHLY and CDR2 FYNNEI come from the germline V gene. The CDR3 is made up of 14 amino acids. The germline V and J ends were trimmed by 4 bases and 4 bases, with 11 bases remaining between them. The DNA of the CDR3 is TGTGCCAGCAGTGCAAGGTCCAGGTACAATGAGCAGTTCTTC. This codes for CASSARSRYNEQFF.

J is TRBJ1-4 and V is TRBV6-6; D remains ambiguous. V was shortened by 6 bases and J by 8 bases, with 16 bases between the two germline ends. The CDR3 covers 14 residues. Germline CDR1 reads MNHNY; CDR2 reads SVGAGI (reference sequence). Here the CDR3 reads CASRGKGSGEKLFF. CDR3 DNA: TGTGCCAGCAGGGGGAAGGGATCGGGAGAAAAACTGTTTTTT.

The table lists this clone with a count of one. The V gene is TRBV21-1, the J gene TRBJ1-5. TRBV21-1 is noted as a pseudogene. CDR3 length equals 18 residues. The CDR3 is CASSLKEVEGRGNQPQHF. CDR3 coding DNA: TGTGCCAGCAGCCTAAAGGAAGTGGAGGGGCGCGGGAATCAGCCCCAGCATTTT.

The rearrangement links TRBV5-1 to TRBJ2-7; 7 bases fit TRBD2. This CDR3 has 14 amino acids. The germline V gene encodes CDR1 SGHRS and CDR2 YFSETQ. V shed 1 base and J 5 bases; nucleotides not matched to a gene: 6. Written as DNA, the CDR3 is TGCGCCAGCAGCTTGTCAGCGGGAAGCAACGAGCAGTACTTC. Its protein is CASSLSAGSNEQYF.

The V gene is TRBV19, the J gene TRBJ2-1, with 10 bases that match TRBD2. This CDR3 has 15 amino acids. Germline values: CDR1 LNHDA, CDR2 SQIVND (reference sequence). V lost 4 bases and J lost 7; bases outside the gene matches: 7. The CDR3 DNA sequence: TGTGCCAGTAGTACCCTAGCGGGAGCGGGGAATGAGCAGTTCTTC. Translated, it gives CASSTLAGAGNEQFF.

The chain employs TRBV6-5 and TRBJ2-7; 7 nucleotides line up with TRBD1. Per germline, CDR1 MNHEY and CDR2 SVGAGI. This CDR3 is built from 16 residues. Germline trimming cut 2 bases from V and 2 bases from J; bases unmatched to any gene: 9. The DNA for the CDR3 is TGTGCCAGCAGTTACCTTGCCACCGACAGGGCCTACGAGCAGTACTTC. It encodes CASSYLATDRAYEQYF.

The chain combines TRBV19 with TRBJ1-3; D is possibly TRBD1 (6 bases). V was pared by 3 bases and J by 0 bases, with 15 bases between. Germline V gene sequence: CDR1 LNHDA, CDR2 SQIVND (reference sequence). This CDR3 is built from 17 residues. The CDR3 reads CASSISQGGYSGNTIYF. The DNA for the CDR3 is TGTGCCAGTAGTATTTCACAGGGTGGCTACTCTGGAAACACCATATATTTT.

CDR3 sequence: CASSHSGGDYNEQFF. In DNA, the CDR3 is TGTGCCAGCTCACATTCAGGGGGCGACTACAATGAGCAGTTCTTC. The chain couples TRBV18 to TRBJ2-1, with 8 bases that match TRBD1. Trimming at V came to 4 bases and at J to 3 bases, leaving 5 bases not matched to a gene. The CDR3 spans 15 residues. CDR1 KGHSH and CDR2 LQKENI come from the germline V gene.

V gene TRBV5-1 combines with J gene TRBJ2-1; tentatively, D is TRBD2 (6 bases). V was shortened by 1 base and J by 9 bases, with 17 bases between the two germline ends. This CDR3 is 15 amino acids long. CDR1 and CDR2 from the germline V gene are SGHRS and YFSETQ. The CDR3 spells CASSLLGRDRGEQFF. CDR3 bases: TGCGCCAGCAGCTTGTTAGGGCGGGATAGGGGTGAGCAGTTCTTC.